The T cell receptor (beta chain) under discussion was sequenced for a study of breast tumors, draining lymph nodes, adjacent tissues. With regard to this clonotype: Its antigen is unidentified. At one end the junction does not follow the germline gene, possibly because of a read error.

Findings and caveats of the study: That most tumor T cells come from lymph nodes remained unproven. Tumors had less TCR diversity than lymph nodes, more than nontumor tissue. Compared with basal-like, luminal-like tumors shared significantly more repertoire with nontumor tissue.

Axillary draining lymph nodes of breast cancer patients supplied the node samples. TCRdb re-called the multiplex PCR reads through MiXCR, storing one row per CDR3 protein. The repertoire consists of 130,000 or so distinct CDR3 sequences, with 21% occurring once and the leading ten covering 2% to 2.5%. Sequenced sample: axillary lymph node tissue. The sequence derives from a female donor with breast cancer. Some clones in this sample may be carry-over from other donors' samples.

The CDR3 DNA reads as TGCGCCAGCAGCCCGTCCTCCGGCTCCTACAATGAGCAGCTCTTC. Translated, it gives CASSPSSGSYNEQLF. The chain employs TRBV5-1 and TRBJ2-1; D remains unclear. The germline gives CDR1 SGHRS, CDR2 YFSETQ. The CDR3 extends over 15 amino acids.